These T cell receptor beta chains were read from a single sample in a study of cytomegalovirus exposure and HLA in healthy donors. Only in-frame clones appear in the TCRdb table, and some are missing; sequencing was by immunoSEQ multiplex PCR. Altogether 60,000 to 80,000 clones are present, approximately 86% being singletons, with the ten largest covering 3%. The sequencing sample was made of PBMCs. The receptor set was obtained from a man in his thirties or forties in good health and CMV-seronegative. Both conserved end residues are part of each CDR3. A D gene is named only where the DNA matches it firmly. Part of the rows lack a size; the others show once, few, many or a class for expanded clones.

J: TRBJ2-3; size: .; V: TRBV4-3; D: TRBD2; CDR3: CASSHKRGGGAPTDTQYF; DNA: TGCGCCAGCAGCCATAAGCGGGGCGGGGGGGCCCCCACAGATACGCAGTATTTT
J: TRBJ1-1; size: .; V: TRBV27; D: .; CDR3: CASSITGNTEAFF; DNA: TGTGCCAGCAGTATTACGGGGAACACTGAAGCTTTCTTT
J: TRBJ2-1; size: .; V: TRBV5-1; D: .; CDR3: CASREGGIYNEQFF; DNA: TGCGCCAGCAGGGAAGGGGGTATCTACAATGAGCAGTTCTTC
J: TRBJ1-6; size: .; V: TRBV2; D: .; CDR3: CASRWRGSSYNSPLHF; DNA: TGTGCCAGCAGGTGGCGTGGGAGCTCCTATAATTCACCCCTCCACTTT
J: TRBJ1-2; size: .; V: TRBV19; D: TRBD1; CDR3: CASGALDRANYGYTF; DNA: TGTGCCAGTGGTGCTTTAGACAGGGCGAACTATGGCTACACCTTC
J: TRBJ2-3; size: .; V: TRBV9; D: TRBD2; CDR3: CASSARGGDLADTQYF; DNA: TGTGCCAGCAGCGCCCGGGGGGGAGATTTGGCAGATACGCAGTATTTT
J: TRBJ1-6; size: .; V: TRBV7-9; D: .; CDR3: CASSDQGHSPLHF; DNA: TGTGCCAGCAGCGATCAGGGTCATTCACCCCTCCACTTT
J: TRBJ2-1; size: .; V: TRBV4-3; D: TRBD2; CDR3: CASSQAMSGGRQFF; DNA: TGCGCCAGCAGCCAAGCCATGAGCGGGGGTAGGCAGTTCTTC
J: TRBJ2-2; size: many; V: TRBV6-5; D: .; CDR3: CASSSRTDNTGELFF; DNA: TGTGCCAGCAGTTCTCGGACAGACAACACCGGGGAGCTGTTTTTT
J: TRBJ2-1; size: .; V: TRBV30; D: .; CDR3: CAWEIGSFNEQFF; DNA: TGTGCCTGGGAAATCGGGAGTTTCAATGAGCAGTTCTTC